This T cell receptor (beta chain) was profiled in a study of siplizumab effects on memory and regulatory T cells. Study findings and constraints: In unstimulated cells, naive T cells appeared more diverse than memory T cells and seemed major alloresponse contributors. Roughly 80-96% of proliferating clones (CD4+ or CD8+) could not be assigned a naive or memory phenotype. The Treg-derived share of mappable alloreactive CD4+ clones averaged about 68% with siplizumab and over 25% in controls.

V lost 0 bases, J lost 8 bases, and 11 bases stayed unmatched. This CDR3 contains 16 residues. CDR1 is SGHRS, CDR2 YFSETQ, per germline. Repertoires were generated with immunoSEQ multiplex PCR, while TCRdb's copy carries only in-frame clones and drops some. The top ten hold 1% to 1.5% of the sample, which has over 85,000 clones, around nine tenths seen once. Regarding this clone: The antigen is unknown.

The chain couples TRBV5-1 to TRBJ1-2, with 9 bases identical to TRBD1. The receptor was derived from a human donor in good health. Sequencing used CD4+ T cells sorted from blood. CDR3: CASSLDSGTGHVGYTF. CDR3 coding DNA: TGCGCCAGCAGCTTGGACTCCGGGACAGGGCATGTGGGCTACACCTTC.